These 11 T cell receptor beta chains were sequenced from one sample in a study of CD8 T cells in Susac syndrome. RNA amounts of roughly 0.45 to 1 ug underwent reverse transcription with random hexamers. TCRdb itself ran the immunoSEQ multiplex PCR reads through MiXCR, one entry per CDR3 protein. The data hold 150,000 to 200,000 distinct CDR3 sequences, with 90% to 95% observed a single time. The sequenced sample was CD4+ T cells from PBMCs. These TCRs come from a human donor with Susac syndrome.

V and J are TRBV3-1 and TRBJ2-7; D gene uncertain. The CDR3 is 13 amino acids. Deletions cut 2 bases from V and 0 bases from J, with 5 bases between. Germline V gives CDR1 LGHDT, CDR2 YNNKEL (reference sequence). Written as DNA, the CDR3 is TGTGCCAGCAGCCAATGGACCTCCTACGAGCAGTACTTC. Protein: CASSQWTSYEQYF.

The chain recombines TRBV7-6 with TRBJ2-2; 10 bases match TRBD2. The CDR3 totals 18 residues. Unmatched junction bases numbered 6, after V lost 2 bases and J lost 0 bases. CDR1 is SGHVS and CDR2 is FNYEAQ in the germline V gene. In DNA, the CDR3 is TGTGCCAGCAGCTTAAGGCCCACTAGCGGGGCGAACACCGGGGAGCTGTTTTTT. Its protein is CASSLRPTSGANTGELFF.

The rearrangement links TRBV19 to TRBJ2-1; D call uncertain. The CDR3 has 16 amino acids. In germline, CDR1 is LNHDA, CDR2 SQIVND (reference sequence). Deletions cut 6 bases from V and 7 bases from J, with 22 bases between. The CDR3 nucleotides are TGTGCCAGTAGATCTCCGACTTTGGGCGTCAAAAATGAGCAGTTCTTC. Translated, it gives CASRSPTLGVKNEQFF.

This rearrangement joins TRBV20-1 to TRBJ1-2; 8 bases line up with TRBD1. The trim removed 1 base at V and 5 bases at J, leaving 6 bases unmatched. This CDR3 contains 14 residues. The germline V gene has CDR1 DFQATT and CDR2 SNEGSKA (reference sequence). CDR3 DNA sequence: TGCAGTGCTAGAGCATCCGGGACAGGATATGGCTACACCTTC. Its translation: CSARASGTGYGYTF.

The V and J genes are TRBV15 and TRBJ2-5; D unresolved. This CDR3 is built from 14 residues. Trimming left V 1 base short and J 0 bases short, with 6 bases between. Per germline, CDR1 LNHNV and CDR2 YYDKDF (reference sequence). The chain's CDR3 is CATSRASYQETQYF. The DNA of the CDR3 is TGTGCCACCAGCAGAGCCTCGTACCAAGAGACCCAGTACTTC. Filled out from reference TRBV15 and TRBJ2-5, the complete variable domain reads DAMVIQNPRYQVTQFGKPVTLSCSQTLNHNVMYWYQQKSSQAPKLLFHYYDKDFNNEADTPDNFQSRRPNTSFCFLDIRSPGLGDTAMYLCATSRASYQETQYFGPGTRLLVL.

The chain has TRBV12-3 or TRBV12-4 and TRBJ2-3, with unresolved D. V was cut by 1 base and J by 6 bases, with 8 bases left in between. The length of the CDR3 is 13 residues. The CDR3 loop is CASSLGWLDTQYF. In DNA, the CDR3 is TGTGCCAGCAGTTTAGGGTGGCTGGATACGCAGTATTTT.

The CDR3 spells CSADGGGYRETQYF. CDR3 nucleotide sequence: TGCAGCGCTGACGGCGGGGGCTATCGGGAGACCCAGTACTTC. The V call is TRBV29-1, the J call TRBJ2-5, with D possibly being TRBD2 (7 bases). Germline values: CDR1 SQVTM, CDR2 ANQGSEA. The V end was cut by 7 bases, the J end by 5 bases, with 20 bases between. The CDR3 consists of 14 residues.

V gene TRBV30 combines with J gene TRBJ1-4; D is perhaps TRBD1 (5 bases). The CDR3 extends over 14 amino acids. V was cut by 5 bases and J by 7 bases, with 17 bases left in between. Germline CDR1 is GTSNPN and CDR2 is SVGIG (reference sequence). The DNA for the CDR3 is TGTGCCTGGGAGGGGCCCACGAGAGGTGAAAAACTGTTTTTT. Encoded protein: CAWEGPTRGEKLFF. Filled out from reference TRBV30 and TRBJ1-4, the complete variable domain reads SQTIHQWPATLVQPVGSPLSLECTVEGTSNPNLYWYRQAAGRGLQLLFYSVGIGQISSEVPQNLSASRPQDRQFILSSKKLLLSDSGFYLCAWEGPTRGEKLFFGSGTQLSVL.

This sequence joins TRBV12-3 or TRBV12-4 and TRBJ1-2; 9 positions agree with TRBD1. CDR3 length: 12 amino acids. Trimming at V came to 9 bases and at J to 7 bases, leaving 6 bases not matched to a gene. The chain's CDR3 is CASLTGGVGYTF. CDR3 in DNA: TGTGCCAGTTTAACAGGGGGCGTTGGCTACACCTTC.

This clonotype has just one count. The chain combines TRBV19 with TRBJ1-2; no clear D. Germline CDR1 is LNHDA and CDR2 is SQIVND (reference sequence). This CDR3 contains 14 residues. V shed 5 bases and J shed 4 bases, with 14 bases lying between them. CDR3 loop: CASSPPRAAYGYTF. CDR3 coding DNA: TGTGCCAGTAGTCCCCCCCGGGCAGCCTATGGCTACACCTTC. Variable domain in full (rest from reference TRBV19 and TRBJ1-2): DGGITQSPKYLFRKEGQNVTLSCEQNLNHDAMYWYRQDPGQGLRLIYYSQIVNDFQKGDIAEGYSVSREKKESFPLTVTSAQKNPTAFYLCASSPPRAAYGYTFGSGTRLTVV.

The chain is built from TRBV29-1 and TRBJ2-5; TRBD2 agrees at 9 bases. CDR3 length: 16 residues. CDR1 and CDR2 (germline): SQVTM, ANQGSEA. V shed 6 bases, J shed 4 bases, and the junction held 15 bases outside the gene matches. The CDR3 sequence: CSVAGDSSGAGETQYF. Here the CDR3 DNA reads TGCAGCGTGGCCGGGGATTCTAGCGGGGCTGGAGAGACCCAGTACTTC.